These 9 T cell receptor beta chains were all obtained from the same sample, sequenced in a study of blood T cell repertoires in COVID-19. TCRdb's table, derived via immunoSEQ multiplex PCR, lists solely in-frame clones and lacks some. The data hold fewer than 250,000 clones, with 70% to 90% observed a single time. The sample consisted of peripheral blood. Receptors originate from a man between 45 and 60 years old with acute or convalescent COVID-19.

On this clone itself: The CDR3 carries no conserved terminal phenylalanine or tryptophan, so it likely arises from a read error. Because the CDR3's place on the DNA is in doubt, the DNA is left out and the CDR3 is given as listed by TCRdb. The J gene is TRBJ2-3, the V gene TRBV11-2; the D segment call TRBD1 is taken from the table without a DNA check. The CDR3 is 13 residues long, ends included. The germline V gene has CDR1 SGHAT and CDR2 FQNNGV. CDR3 region: CASSFIETGGFRI.

The chain employs TRBV19 and TRBJ1-4; possible D gene TRBD1, 5 bases. The ends were cut back, 8 bases at V and 8 bases at J, with 18 bases in the middle. This CDR3 contains 14 residues. Germline lookup yields CDR1 LNHDA and CDR2 SQIVND (reference sequence). Here the CDR3 reads CASGVGRRVEKLFF. In nucleotides, the CDR3 is TGTGCCAGTGGCGTGGGGCGGAGGGTCGAAAAACTGTTTTTT.

The chain has TRBV2 and TRBJ1-3; D not certain. The CDR3 runs 16 residues. Trimming took 5 bases from V and 3 from J, leaving 17 bases between them. Germline V gene data show CDR1 as SNHLY and CDR2 as FYNNEI. The CDR3 bases are TGTGCCAGCAGTATGCAACGGGGTTCCTTTGGAAACACCATATATTTT. Encoded protein: CASSMQRGSFGNTIYF. Variable domain in full (rest from reference TRBV2 and TRBJ1-3): EPEVTQTPSHQVTQMGQEVILRCVPISNHLYFYWYRQILGQKVEFLVSFYNNEISEKSEIFDDQFSVERPDGSNFTLKIRSTKLEDSAMYFCASSMQRGSFGNTIYFGEGSWLTVV.

This chain links TRBV15 with TRBJ2-2, with TRBD2 as a possible D gene (5 bases). Deletions cut 1 base from V and 6 bases from J, with 12 bases between. The CDR3 is 15 residues long. CDR1 is LNHNV and CDR2 is YYDKDF in the germline V gene (reference sequence). The CDR3 spells CATSRGGLRAGELFF. CDR3 bases: TGTGCCACCAGCAGAGGCGGGCTTCGTGCCGGGGAGCTGTTTTTT.

The genes are TRBV13 and TRBJ2-3; 9 bases match TRBD2. Germline V gene sequence: CDR1 PRHDT, CDR2 FYEKMQ (reference sequence). The CDR3 totals 18 residues. J lost 4 bases, V lost 1 base, and 12 bases had no gene match. As DNA, the CDR3 is TGTGCCAGCAGCTTAGTCTTAGGCGGGAGGGCCGGCTCAGATACGCAGTATTTT. Translated, it gives CASSLVLGGRAGSDTQYF.

The CDR3 protein is CASTPTGGADRGYTF. DNA of the CDR3: TGTGCCAGTACACCTACTGGGGGGGCAGACCGGGGCTACACCTTC. The chain employs TRBV19 and TRBJ1-2, with a weak D call TRBD1 (6 bases). CDR1 and CDR2 (germline): LNHDA, SQIVND (reference sequence). Between the trimmed V and J ends, which lost 7 bases and 8 bases, there was a span of 23 bases. This CDR3 comprises 15 residues.

The J gene is TRBJ1-2, the V gene TRBV11-2, with D uncertain. This CDR3 is built from 11 residues. CDR1 and CDR2 (germline): SGHAT, FQNNGV. V was cut by 5 bases and J by 6 bases, with 7 bases left in between. The CDR3: CASSQINGYTF. In nucleotides, the CDR3 is TGTGCCAGCAGCCAGATAAATGGCTACACCTTC.

The V call is TRBV5-1, the J call TRBJ2-2, with TRBD1 matching over 11 bases. Germline assignment: CDR1 SGHRS and CDR2 YFSETQ. Losses at the gene ends were 4 bases for V and 4 bases for J; bases not matched to a gene: 3. The CDR3 totals 15 residues. CDR3 sequence: CASSEGQGGTGELFF. DNA of the CDR3: TGCGCCAGCAGCGAGGGACAGGGGGGCACCGGGGAGCTGTTTTTT.

The chain employs TRBV30 and TRBJ1-5; 7 bases line up with TRBD1. V lost 2 bases, J lost 0 bases, and 10 bases stayed unmatched. Germline V gives CDR1 GTSNPN, CDR2 SVGIG (reference sequence). The CDR3 totals 17 residues. CDR3 nucleotide sequence: TGTGCCTGGAGTAGTGTGAGGGGGCCTTATAGCAATCAGCCCCAGCATTTT. Translating gives CAWSSVRGPYSNQPQHF. The complete variable domain, with remaining parts taken from reference TRBV30 and TRBJ1-5, reads SQTIHQWPATLVQPVGSPLSLECTVEGTSNPNLYWYRQAAGRGLQLLFYSVGIGQISSEVPQNLSASRPQDRQFILSSKKLLLSDSGFYLCAWSSVRGPYSNQPQHFGDGTRLSIL.